The rows below give T cell receptor beta chains drawn from one sample of a study of T cells in Graves' hyperthyroidism and ophthalmopathy. MiXCR, applied by TCRdb to the multiplex PCR reads, yields one record per CDR3 protein. This sample has over 250,000 distinct CDR3 sequences, with less than 30% found just once. The specimen was blood. The receptors were gathered from a man aged 35 to 55 with Graves' hyperthyroidism that later progressed to Graves' ophthalmopathy. CDR3s include the opening cysteine and the closing phenylalanine or tryptophan.

v_call	j_call	cdr3_aa
TRBV7-9	TRBJ1-1	CASSQSEVAFF
TRBV9	TRBJ1-3	CASSLGEFPGNTIYF
TRBV28	TRBJ2-2	CASGKDTNTGELFF
TRBV9	TRBJ2-5	CASSVVPSQETQYF
TRBV11-2	TRBJ1-3	CASSLDRLKNTIYF
TRBV2	TRBJ2-3	CASSDGGGPTDTQYF
TRBV24-1	TRBJ1-5	CATSDPIGDSNQPQHF
TRBV5-6	TRBJ1-2	CASTGGQQEIWGYTF
TRBV10-3	TRBJ1-1	CAIRARLENTEAFF
TRBV12-3/TRBV12-4	TRBJ2-7	CASSLVRNEQYF
TRBV12-3/TRBV12-4	TRBJ1-1	CASSLSIHLPEAFF
TRBV12-3/TRBV12-4	TRBJ2-5	CASSLPARRTQYF
TRBV24-1	TRBJ1-5	CATSGQGMVPQHF
TRBV12-3/TRBV12-4	TRBJ2-5	CASSLVPGLAQETQYF
TRBV5-1	TRBJ1-3	CASSLGQGGNTIYF
TRBV6-1	TRBJ2-7	CASSEGGQGAREQYF
TRBV28	TRBJ1-2	CASGLLRQGSYGYTF
TRBV20-1	TRBJ2-7	CSARDYRDSYEQYF
TRBV4-1	TRBJ2-2	CASSHGTGELFF
TRBV29-1	TRBJ1-2	CSVRQGSYGYTF
TRBV7-8	TRBJ2-7	CASTRPQEPLVHF
TRBV7-2	TRBJ2-5	CASSLVLAGQETQYF
TRBV19	TRBJ1-4	CASSMRQGDEKLFF
TRBV20-1	TRBJ2-7	CSARLSSGSSDEQYF
TRBV12-3/TRBV12-4	TRBJ1-1	CASRPRHSLSDTEAFF
TRBV12-3/TRBV12-4	TRBJ2-5	CASSHRGGQGAAETQYF
TRBV12-3/TRBV12-4	TRBJ2-5	CASSFMRQETQYF
TRBV19	TRBJ1-1	CASRITGIGTEAFF
TRBV7-3	TRBJ2-7	CASSNSASVVYF
TRBV6-5	TRBJ2-7	CASSYRGRVDEQYF
TRBV12-3/TRBV12-4	TRBJ2-4	CASSLGLNIQYF
TRBV11-2	TRBJ1-1	CASSVRGQGYTEAFF
TRBV12-3/TRBV12-4	TRBJ1-2	CASSGTGLFGYTF
TRBV6-5	TRBJ1-2	CASSSGTGNYGYTF
TRBV28	TRBJ1-5	CASSPGSLLVYSNQPQHF
TRBV28	TRBJ1-1	CASSLSHGGRGNTEAFF
TRBV6-5	TRBJ2-7	CASRGQGALIAEQYF
TRBV5-1	TRBJ2-5	CASSLGLDGWETQYF
TRBV28	TRBJ2-7	CASSWARGLVEQYF
TRBV12-5	TRBJ2-7	CASGLAARGTYEQYF
TRBV19	TRBJ2-2	CASSPTGGFTGELFF
TRBV28	TRBJ2-2	CASSLLFSFLREGSGELFF
TRBV29-1	TRBJ2-5	CSVRGYRQETQYF
TRBV3-1	TRBJ2-2	CASSQASGELFF
TRBV30	TRBJ2-7	CAWKGEAYEQYF
TRBV10-3	TRBJ2-7	CAIRKPGQGAYEQYF
TRBV27	TRBJ1-2	CASSPGGDYGYTF
TRBV6-1	TRBJ2-1	CASKVVTPNNEQFF
TRBV7-9	TRBJ1-2	CASSVAGGYGYTF
TRBV6-2/TRBV6-3	TRBJ1-1	CASNHLRNTEAFF
TRBV29-1	TRBJ2-3	CSVPQDGASGSTDTQYF
TRBV24-1	TRBJ1-2	CATSDWGPSYGYTF
TRBV6-1	TRBJ1-1	CASDSIGEAGTEAFF
TRBV14	TRBJ1-2	CASSQEAGAGIYGYTF
TRBV30	TRBJ2-2	CAWKWGRSNTGELFF